Sequencing of this TCR beta chain was carried out in a study of shared clonotypes between healthy human individuals. As for the study in general: Per donor, CD8 memory used one plate, CD8 naive used two, CD4 memory used three and CD4 naive used three.

As to this clone: Its matching antigen is unknown.

Study results and caveats: Donors were few, which limited the genetic and exposure-history diversity represented. A generally larger estimated richness was seen in naive subsets than in memory subsets. Sampling covered nothing but blood. Tissue TCR repertoires likely differ from those found in blood.

The repertoire was sequenced with immunoSEQ multiplex PCR; TCRdb's copy has only in-frame clones and lacks some. The sample gives 2 million to 2.5 million clones, about nine tenths of which show up once; 0.37% is in the top ten. V lost 0 bases and J lost 8, with 12 bases in between. Germline CDR1 is SGHRS and CDR2 is YFSETQ. This CDR3 has 14 amino acids. This TCR came from a man in his late teens or twenties in good health. Some clones in this sample may be carry-over from other donors' samples. The sequenced material came from naive CD4+ T cells from PBMCs. As for subset: CD45RA+ positively selected. J is TRBJ1-3 and V is TRBV5-1, with D uncertain. CDR3 sequence reads: CASSLGEAVDTIYF. The CDR3 DNA follows: TGCGCCAGCAGCTTGGGTGAAGCGGTCGACACCATATATTTT.